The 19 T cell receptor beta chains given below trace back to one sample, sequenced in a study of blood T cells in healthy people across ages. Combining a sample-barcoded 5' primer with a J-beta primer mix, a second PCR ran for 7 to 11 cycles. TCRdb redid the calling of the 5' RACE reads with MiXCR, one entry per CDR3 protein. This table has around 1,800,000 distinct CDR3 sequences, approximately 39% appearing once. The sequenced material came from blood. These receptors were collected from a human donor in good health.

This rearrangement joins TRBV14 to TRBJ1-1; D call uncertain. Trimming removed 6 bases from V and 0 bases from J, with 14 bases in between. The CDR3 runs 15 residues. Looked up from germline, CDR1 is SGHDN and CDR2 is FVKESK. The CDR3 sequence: CASSIGWAVNTEAFF. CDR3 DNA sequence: TGTGCCAGCAGTATTGGGTGGGCGGTGAACACTGAAGCTTTCTTT.

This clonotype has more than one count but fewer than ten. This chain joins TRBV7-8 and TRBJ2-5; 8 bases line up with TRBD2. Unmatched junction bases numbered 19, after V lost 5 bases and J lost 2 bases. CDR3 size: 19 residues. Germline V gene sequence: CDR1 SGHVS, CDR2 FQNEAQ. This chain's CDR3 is CASSPILAGGLGWQETQYF. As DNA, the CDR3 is TGTGCCAGCAGCCCCATCCTCGCGGGGGGTTTAGGATGGCAAGAGACCCAGTACTTC.

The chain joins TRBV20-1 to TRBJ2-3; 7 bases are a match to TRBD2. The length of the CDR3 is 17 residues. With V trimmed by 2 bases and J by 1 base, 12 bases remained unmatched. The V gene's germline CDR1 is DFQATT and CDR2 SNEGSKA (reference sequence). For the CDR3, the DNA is TGCAGTGCTAGACCTCTAGCGGTAGAGGCGGGCACAGATACGCAGTATTTT. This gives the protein CSARPLAVEAGTDTQYF.

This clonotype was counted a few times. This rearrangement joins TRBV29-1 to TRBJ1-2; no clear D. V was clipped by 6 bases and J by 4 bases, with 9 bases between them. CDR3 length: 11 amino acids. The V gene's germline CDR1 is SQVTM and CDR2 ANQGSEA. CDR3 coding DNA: TGCAGCGTCGCCGAGGGCTATGGCTACACCTTC. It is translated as CSVAEGYGYTF. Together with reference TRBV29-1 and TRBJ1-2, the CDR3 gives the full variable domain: SAVISQKPSRDICQRGTSLTIQCQVDSQVTMMFWYRQQPGQSLTLIATANQGSEATYESGFVIDKFPISRPNLTFSTLTVSNMSPEDSSIYLCSVAEGYGYTFGSGTRLTVV.

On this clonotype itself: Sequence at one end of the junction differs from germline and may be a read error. In DNA, the CDR3 is TGTGCCGGCAGCTTATCATTTTGGCTAACCGAGGCTGAGACCCAGTACTTC. It is translated as CAGSLSFWLTEAETQYF. V and J are TRBV7-2 and TRBJ2-5; D not resolved. The germline gives CDR1 SGHTA, CDR2 FQGNSA. CDR3 size: 17 residues.

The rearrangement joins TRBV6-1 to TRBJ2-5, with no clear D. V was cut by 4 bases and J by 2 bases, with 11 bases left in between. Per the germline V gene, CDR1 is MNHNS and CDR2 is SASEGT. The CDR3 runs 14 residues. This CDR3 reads CASSVPDGQETQYF. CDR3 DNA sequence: TGTGCCAGCAGTGTACCAGATGGGCAAGAGACCCAGTACTTC.

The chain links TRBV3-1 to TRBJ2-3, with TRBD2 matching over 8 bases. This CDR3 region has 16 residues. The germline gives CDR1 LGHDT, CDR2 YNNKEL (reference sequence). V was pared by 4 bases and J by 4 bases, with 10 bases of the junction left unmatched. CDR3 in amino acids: CASSPPAGGIADTQYF. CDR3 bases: TGTGCCAGCAGCCCCCCCGCGGGGGGCATTGCAGATACGCAGTATTTT.

The CDR3, as DNA: TGTGCCAGCAGCGTTCCCCCGCTGGATACGCAGTATTTT. Its translation is CASSVPPLDTQYF. This rearrangement joins TRBV9 to TRBJ2-3; D is undetermined. The CDR3 has 13 amino acids. V lost 2 bases, J lost 6 bases, and 10 bases lay in between. The V gene's germline CDR1 is SGDLS and CDR2 YYNGEE.

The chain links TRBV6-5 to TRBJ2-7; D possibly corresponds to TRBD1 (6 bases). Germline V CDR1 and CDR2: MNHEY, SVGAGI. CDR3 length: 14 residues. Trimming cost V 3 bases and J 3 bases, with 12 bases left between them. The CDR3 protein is CASSYGQTHYEQYF. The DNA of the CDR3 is TGTGCCAGCAGTTATGGACAGACTCACTACGAGCAGTACTTC.

The DNA of the CDR3 is TGCGCCAGCAGCTTGGTAGACAGGGTCCCCTACGAGCAGTACTTC. It specifies CASSLVDRVPYEQYF. The rearrangement joins TRBV5-1 to TRBJ2-7; 7 bases agree with TRBD1. Germline CDR1 is SGHRS and CDR2 is YFSETQ. The CDR3 has 15 residues. V shed 0 bases, J shed 2 bases, and the junction held 5 bases outside the gene matches.

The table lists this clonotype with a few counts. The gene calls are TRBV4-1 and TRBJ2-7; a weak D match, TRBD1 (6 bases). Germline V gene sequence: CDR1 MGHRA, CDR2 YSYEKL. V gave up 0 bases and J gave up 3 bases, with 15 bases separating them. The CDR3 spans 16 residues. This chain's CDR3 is CASSQDPLQGVYEQYF. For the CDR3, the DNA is TGCGCCAGCAGCCAAGATCCCTTACAGGGAGTCTACGAGCAGTACTTC.

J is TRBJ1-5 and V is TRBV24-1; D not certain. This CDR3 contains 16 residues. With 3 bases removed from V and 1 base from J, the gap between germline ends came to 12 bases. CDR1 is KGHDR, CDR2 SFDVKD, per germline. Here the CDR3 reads CATSDPSAGSNQPQHF. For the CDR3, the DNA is TGTGCCACCAGTGATCCCTCGGCTGGGAGCAATCAGCCCCAGCATTTT.

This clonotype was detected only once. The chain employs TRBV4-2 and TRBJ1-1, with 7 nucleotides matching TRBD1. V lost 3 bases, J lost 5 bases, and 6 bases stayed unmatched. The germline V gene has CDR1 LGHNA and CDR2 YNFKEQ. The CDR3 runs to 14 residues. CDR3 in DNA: TGTGCCAGCAGCCAGCGACAGGGAGAGACTGAAGCTTTCTTT. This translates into CASSQRQGETEAFF.

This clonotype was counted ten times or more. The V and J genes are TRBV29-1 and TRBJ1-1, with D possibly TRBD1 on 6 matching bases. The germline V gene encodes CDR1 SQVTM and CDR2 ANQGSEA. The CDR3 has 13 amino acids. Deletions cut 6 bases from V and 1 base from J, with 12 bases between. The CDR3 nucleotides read TGCAGCGTATCGAGGGGGGGGAACACTGAAGCTTTCTTT. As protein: CSVSRGGNTEAFF.

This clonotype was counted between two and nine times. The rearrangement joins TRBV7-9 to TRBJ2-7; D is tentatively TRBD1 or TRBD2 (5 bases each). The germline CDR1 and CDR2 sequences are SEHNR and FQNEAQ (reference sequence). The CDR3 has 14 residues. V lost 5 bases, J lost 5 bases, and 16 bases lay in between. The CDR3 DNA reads TGTGCCAGCAGCCGGAGCTGGGGGATGAACGAGCAGTACTTC. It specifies CASSRSWGMNEQYF. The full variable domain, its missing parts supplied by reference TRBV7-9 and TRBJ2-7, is DTGVSQNPRHKITKRGQNVTFRCDPISEHNRLYWYRQTLGQGPEFLTYFQNEAQLEKSRLLSDRFSAERPKGSFSTLEIQRTEQGDSAMYLCASSRSWGMNEQYFGPGTRLTVT.

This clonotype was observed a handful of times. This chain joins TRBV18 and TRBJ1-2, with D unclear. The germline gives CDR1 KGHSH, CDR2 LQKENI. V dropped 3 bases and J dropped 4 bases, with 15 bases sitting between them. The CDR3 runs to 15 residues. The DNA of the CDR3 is TGTGCCAGCTCACCTGGAAGTACTGCCATCTATGGCTACACCTTC. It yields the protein CASSPGSTAIYGYTF. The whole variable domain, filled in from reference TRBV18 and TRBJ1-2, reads NAGVMQNPRHLVRRRGQEARLRCSPMKGHSHVYWYRQLPEEGLKFMVYLQKENIIDESGMPKERFSAEFPKEGPSILRIQQVVRGDSAAYFCASSPGSTAIYGYTFGSGTRLTVV.

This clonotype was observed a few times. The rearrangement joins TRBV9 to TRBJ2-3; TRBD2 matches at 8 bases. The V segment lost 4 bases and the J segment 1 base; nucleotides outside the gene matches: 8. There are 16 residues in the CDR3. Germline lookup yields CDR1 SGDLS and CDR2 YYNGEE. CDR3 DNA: TGTGCCAGCAGCCTCCACGGGGGGGCTGGCACAGATACGCAGTATTTT. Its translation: CASSLHGGAGTDTQYF.

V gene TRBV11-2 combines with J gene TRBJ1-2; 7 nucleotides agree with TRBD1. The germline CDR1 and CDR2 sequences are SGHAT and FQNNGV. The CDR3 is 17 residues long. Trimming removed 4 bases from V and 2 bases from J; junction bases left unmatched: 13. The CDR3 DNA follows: TGTGCCAGCAGCTCTCAAAGAAAACAGGGGAGGAACTATGGCTACACCTTC. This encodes CASSSQRKQGRNYGYTF.

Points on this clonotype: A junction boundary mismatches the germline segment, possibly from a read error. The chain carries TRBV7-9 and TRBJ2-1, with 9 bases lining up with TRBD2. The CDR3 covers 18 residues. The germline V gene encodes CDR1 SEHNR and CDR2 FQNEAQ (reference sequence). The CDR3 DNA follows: TGTGCTAGCAGCCAATACTTCCTAGCGGGGTACTCCTACAATGAGCAGTTCTTC. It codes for CASSQYFLAGYSYNEQFF.